This TCR beta chain was retrieved from a study of regulatory T cells in long-lasting Graves disease. Overall study findings and caveats: Public clonotype sharing was higher in persistent than newly diagnosed patients.

This sample's time point: newly diagnosed GD, antithyroid drugs for less than 3 months. Researchers made the TCR library from RNA that was extracted from PBMCs. Investigators prepared the TCR beta libraries by applying iRepertoire HTBI primers and Arm-PCR of CDR3 regions. TCRdb redid the calling of the multiplex PCR reads with MiXCR, one entry per CDR3 protein. Of about 210,000 distinct CDR3 sequences in the sample, around 19% were seen once. Remarks on this clonotype: What it recognizes is unknown.

The same specimen was also included in a second study, on T cells in Graves' hyperthyroidism and ophthalmopathy. From that second work: Graves' hyperthyroidism without ophthalmopathy progression within 18 months was termed stable. Researchers ran a first-round RT-PCR on the TCR CDR3 using the HTBI primer set.

The sequence came from a woman in her 30s with Graves disease. Source: peripheral blood mononuclear cells (PBMCs), taken at new diagnosis, from a patient treated with antithyroid drugs.

The CDR3 nucleotides read TGTGCCTTTACAGGGCTGGGGACTAATGAAAAACTGTTTTTT. The encoded protein is CAFTGLGTNEKLFF. The chain combines TRBV30 with TRBJ1-4, with a possible D match to TRBD1 (6 bases). Germline CDR1 reads GTSNPN; CDR2 reads SVGIG (reference sequence). V lost 7 bases and J 2 bases, leaving 14 bases between the germline ends. The CDR3 contains 14 residues.